This TCR beta chain derives from a study of siplizumab effects on memory and regulatory T cells. This clone was detected once. Its antigen remains unidentified. The protocol was immunoSEQ multiplex PCR, while the TCRdb copy is restricted to in-frame clones and leaves out a portion. The repertoire holds about 26,000 clones, 70% to 85% seen once, with around 23% in the top ten. With 1 base removed from V and 1 base from J, the gap between germline ends came to 7 bases. Germline V gives CDR1 SGHAT, CDR2 FQNNGV. CDR3 length: 14 amino acids. General study points: In controls, roughly 25% of mappable alloreactive CD4+ clones were Treg-derived on average, versus just under 70% with siplizumab. It was never confirmed that proliferating Tregs from siplizumab cultures were suppressive.

Sequenced sample: memory CD4+ T cells sorted from blood. This TCR came from a human donor in good health. The chain joins TRBV11-2 to TRBJ1-1; D not certain. CDR3 in DNA: TGTGCCAGCAGCTTAGTGCGGGGGAACACTGAAGCTTTCTTT. Protein sequence: CASSLVRGNTEAFF.